What follows are 29 T cell receptor beta chains derived from one specimen sequenced in a study of blood T cell repertoires in COVID-19. Profiling relied on immunoSEQ multiplex PCR, and the TCRdb table lists in-frame clones only, not all of them. Found here are 150,000 to 200,000 clones, 80% to 90% of them singletons; the top ten hold about a tenth. Material for sequencing was peripheral blood. All receptors come from a human donor in a cohort sampled during active COVID-19.

The rearrangement uses TRBV29-1 and TRBJ2-7; 7 bases fit TRBD1. This CDR3 comprises 12 residues. The germline gives CDR1 SQVTM, CDR2 ANQGSEA. V shed 7 bases, J shed 2 bases, and the junction held 5 bases outside the gene matches. The CDR3: CSGATGAYEQYF. CDR3 in DNA: TGCAGCGGAGCAACAGGGGCCTACGAGCAGTACTTC.

This chain uses TRBV5-4 with TRBJ2-7, with 7 bases fitting TRBD1. The CDR3 spans 14 residues. Germline CDR1 and CDR2: SGHNT and YYREEE (reference sequence). V was pared by 0 bases and J by 2 bases, with 2 bases of the junction left unmatched. In DNA form, the CDR3 reads TGTGCCAGCAGCTTGGGACAGGGACCCTACGAGCAGTACTTC. As protein: CASSLGQGPYEQYF.

The chain carries TRBV5-1 and TRBJ2-2, with TRBD1 identical over 7 bases. V was clipped by 4 bases and J by 2 bases; unmatched bases: 5. The germline gives CDR1 SGHRS, CDR2 YFSETQ. The CDR3 loop spans 15 amino acids. The CDR3 nucleotides read TGCGCCAGCAGCAGAGGACAGGAAAACACCGGGGAGCTGTTTTTT. Encoded protein: CASSRGQENTGELFF.

The rearrangement joins TRBV7-9 to TRBJ1-2; 9 positions agree with TRBD1. Germline V gene lookup returns CDR1 SEHNR and CDR2 FQNEAQ (reference sequence). V gave up 5 bases and J gave up 8 bases; unmatched junction bases: 9. The CDR3 consists of 14 residues. Here the CDR3 DNA reads TGTGCCAGCAGCCCAGCAGGGACAGGGAAGGGCTACACCTTC. Its protein product is CASSPAGTGKGYTF.

Written as DNA, the CDR3 is TGTGCCACCAGCCCGGGTAGGCCAAGCAATCAGCCCCAGCATTTT. Translating it yields CATSPGRPSNQPQHF. This chain uses TRBV15 with TRBJ1-5; D gene uncertain. The V gene lost 5 bases and the J gene lost 1 base, with 12 bases spanning the gap. This CDR3 region has 15 residues. Germline CDR1 LNHNV, CDR2 YYDKDF (reference sequence).

CDR3 bases: TGCGCCAGCAGGAGGGGCAAGGACAGCTCTGGGGCCAACGTCCTGACTTTC. Its protein is CASRRGKDSSGANVLTF. This chain joins TRBV10-2 and TRBJ2-6, with D perhaps matching TRBD1 (6 bases). This CDR3 comprises 17 residues. V was cut by 6 bases and J by 0 bases, with 15 bases left in between. Per germline, CDR1 WSHSY and CDR2 SAAADI.

This rearrangement joins TRBV5-1 to TRBJ2-5; TRBD1 matches 7 bases. Trimming at V came to 4 bases and at J to 2 bases, leaving 5 bases not matched to a gene. Germline V gene lookup returns CDR1 SGHRS and CDR2 YFSETQ. This CDR3 comprises 14 residues. In DNA form, the CDR3 reads TGCGCCAGCAGCATTACAGGGGATCAAGAGACCCAGTACTTC. Its translation: CASSITGDQETQYF.

The chain couples TRBV9 to TRBJ2-1; 7 bases agree with TRBD2. Germline-derived CDR1 and CDR2 are SGDLS and YYNGEE. The CDR3 spans 16 residues. V gave up 0 bases and J gave up 6 bases; unmatched junction bases: 9. In DNA form, the CDR3 reads TGTGCCAGCAGCGTAGCTGTGTCTAGCGGCCTCAATGAGCAGTTCTTC. Protein sequence: CASSVAVSSGLNEQFF.

V gene TRBV30 combines with J gene TRBJ2-3; D gene unclear. CDR1 is GTSNPN and CDR2 is SVGIG in the germline V gene (reference sequence). Deletions cut 2 bases from V and 2 bases from J, with 8 bases between. There are 13 residues in the CDR3. CDR3 residues: CAWSWAATDTQYF. The CDR3 region has the DNA TGTGCCTGGAGTTGGGCAGCCACAGATACGCAGTATTTT.

This clone was observed a few times. The DNA of the CDR3 is TGTGCCAGCAGCTCCCGGACTAGCGGGAGCGAGCAGTACTTC. It translates to CASSSRTSGSEQYF. This rearrangement joins TRBV7-8 to TRBJ2-7, with 13 bases lining up with TRBD2. The CDR3 totals 14 residues. V shed 4 bases and J 6 bases; nucleotides not matched to a gene: 3. Per the germline V gene, CDR1 is SGHVS and CDR2 is FQNEAQ.

A note on this clone: Additional DNA sequences in this sample encode the identical CDR3. The V call is TRBV14, the J call TRBJ1-1; 7 positions agree with TRBD1. Germline V CDR1 and CDR2: SGHDN, FVKESK. The CDR3 is made up of 14 amino acids. V lost 4 bases to trimming and J lost 4 bases; unmatched junction nucleotides: 6. The CDR3 reads CASSPDREGTEAFF. Written as DNA, the CDR3 is TGTGCCAGCAGCCCCGACAGGGAAGGCACTGAAGCTTTCTTT. Variable domain in full (rest from reference TRBV14 and TRBJ1-1): EAGVTQFPSHSVIEKGQTVTLRCDPISGHDNLYWYRRVMGKEIKFLLHFVKESKQDESGMPNNRFLAERTGGTYSTLKVQPAELEDSGVYFCASSPDREGTEAFFGQGTRLTVV.

The genes are TRBV7-2 and TRBJ1-5; D unclear. This CDR3 has 14 residues. The V end was cut by 1 base, the J end by 7 bases, with 11 bases between. From germline, CDR1 is SGHTA and CDR2 FQGNSA. CDR3 amino acids: CASSLELLKQPQHF. CDR3 DNA: TGTGCCAGCAGCTTAGAACTGTTGAAACAGCCCCAGCATTTT.

The chain has TRBV10-3 and TRBJ2-7; 13 bases are shared with TRBD2. The V gene end was trimmed by 6 bases and the J gene end by 3 bases; junction bases not matched to a gene: 8. Germline V gives CDR1 ENHRY, CDR2 SYGVKD. The CDR3 runs to 16 residues. As DNA, the CDR3 is TGTGCCATCAGCGGGACTAGCGGGACCATAAACTACGAGCAGTACTTC. Amino acid sequence: CAISGTSGTINYEQYF.

The chain carries TRBV18 and TRBJ2-2; TRBD2 aligns across 8 bases. Germline lookup yields CDR1 KGHSH and CDR2 LQKENI. The CDR3 length is 16 residues. J gave up 1 base and V 2 bases, and 3 bases lay outside the gene matches. Here the CDR3 reads CASSPIAGGNTGELFF. CDR3 coding DNA: TGTGCCAGCTCACCAATTGCGGGAGGGAACACCGGGGAGCTGTTTTTT.

The chain employs TRBV30 and TRBJ1-6; 12 nucleotides agree with TRBD1. CDR3 length: 20 amino acids. After removal of 5 bases from V and 10 bases from J, the junction contained 24 bases not matched to a gene. Germline V gene sequence: CDR1 GTSNPN, CDR2 SVGIG (reference sequence). CDR3 DNA: TGTGCCTGGCAAACGTCCGGGACAGGGGGCCCCATCCTCGCAGGATCACCCCTCCACTTT. It codes for CAWQTSGTGGPILAGSPLHF.

The genes are TRBV24-1 and TRBJ2-5; 13 nucleotides agree with TRBD2. In germline, CDR1 is KGHDR, CDR2 SFDVKD. Trimming at V came to 4 bases and at J to 4 bases, leaving 5 bases not matched to a gene. The CDR3 contains 16 residues. This CDR3 reads CATSEALAGGRETQYF. In DNA, the CDR3 is TGTGCCACCAGTGAGGCACTAGCGGGGGGGAGAGAGACCCAGTACTTC.

The V and J genes are TRBV6-5 and TRBJ1-5; possibly TRBD1 for D (6 bases). CDR1 is MNHEY, CDR2 SVGAGI, per germline. The CDR3 length is 15 residues. The V gene lost 6 bases and the J gene lost 0 bases, with 12 bases spanning the gap. The CDR3 DNA is TGTGCCAGCAGCAAGACAGGAGATAGCAATCAGCCCCAGCATTTT. Encoded protein: CASSKTGDSNQPQHF.

The chain joins TRBV28 to TRBJ2-5, with D perhaps TRBD1 (6 bases). Germline V gives CDR1 MDHEN, CDR2 SYDVKM. Trimming took 2 bases from V and 1 from J, leaving 14 bases between them. This CDR3 is 16 amino acids long. CDR3 protein: CASSLRGRGPQETQYF. CDR3 in DNA: TGTGCCAGCAGTTTAAGAGGCAGGGGACCCCAAGAGACCCAGTACTTC.

Only a few counts were recorded for this clone. CDR3 residues: CASSVRWQGTDTQYF. In nucleotides, the CDR3 is TGTGCCAGCAGCGTAAGGTGGCAGGGGACAGATACGCAGTATTTT. The chain uses TRBV9 and TRBJ2-3; maybe TRBD1 (6 bases). Trimming stripped 1 base from V and 3 bases from J, with 12 bases between. This CDR3 contains 15 residues. Germline assignment: CDR1 SGDLS and CDR2 YYNGEE. Based on the CDR3 plus reference TRBV9 and TRBJ2-3, the full variable domain is DSGVTQTPKHLITATGQRVTLRCSPRSGDLSVYWYQQSLDQGLQFLIQYYNGEERAKGNILERFSAQQFPDLHSELNLSSLELGDSALYFCASSVRWQGTDTQYFGPGTRLTVL.

This chain joins TRBV7-3 and TRBJ1-4; 7 bases match TRBD1. CDR3 length: 17 amino acids. V was pared by 3 bases and J by 0 bases, with 7 bases of the junction left unmatched. CDR1 and CDR2 (germline): SGHTA, FQGTGA. The CDR3, as DNA: TGTGCCAGCAGCTTTGTAGCGGGGACAGCAACTAATGAAAAACTGTTTTTT. Amino acids: CASSFVAGTATNEKLFF.

The chain has TRBV6-5 and TRBJ2-4; maybe TRBD2 (6 bases). CDR1 is MNHEY and CDR2 is SVGAGI in the germline V gene. The V and J ends lost 10 bases and 1 base respectively, with 14 bases between them. The CDR3 is 14 amino acids. The CDR3 is CATRGAGAKNIQYF. The CDR3 DNA reads as TGTGCCACGCGGGGCGCGGGGGCCAAAAACATTCAGTACTTC.

This chain links TRBV9 with TRBJ2-1; 7 bases fit TRBD2. The CDR3 covers 18 residues. V shed 0 bases, J shed 0 bases, and the junction held 9 bases outside the gene matches. CDR1 SGDLS and CDR2 YYNGEE come from the germline V gene. In DNA form, the CDR3 reads TGTGCCAGCAGCGTAGTTGGGAGCGGGATTGACTCCTACAATGAGCAGTTCTTC. It specifies CASSVVGSGIDSYNEQFF.

The rearrangement joins TRBV18 to TRBJ1-1; no clear D. Deletions cut 2 bases from V and 4 bases from J, with 8 bases between. In germline, CDR1 is KGHSH, CDR2 LQKENI. This CDR3 has 13 residues. The CDR3 spells CASSPKGGTEAFF. The CDR3, as DNA: TGTGCCAGCTCACCAAAGGGAGGCACTGAAGCTTTCTTT.

V gene TRBV28 combines with J gene TRBJ1-2; D is undetermined. Germline V gene lookup returns CDR1 MDHEN and CDR2 SYDVKM. This CDR3 is built from 11 residues. V shed 7 bases and J shed 11 bases, with 14 bases lying between them. The CDR3, as DNA: TGTGCCAGCACCTCGGGAGACCATTACACCTTC. Translation gives CASTSGDHYTF.

The gene calls are TRBV30 and TRBJ2-1; TRBD1 matches at 9 bases. Trimming cost V 3 bases and J 6 bases; bases outside gene matches: 6. The germline V gene encodes CDR1 GTSNPN and CDR2 SVGIG (reference sequence). The CDR3 loop spans 14 amino acids. The CDR3 protein is CAWSATGGSNEQFF. The CDR3 DNA reads as TGTGCCTGGAGCGCTACAGGGGGCAGCAATGAGCAGTTCTTC.

As regards this clone: This specimen includes other DNA sequences encoding the same CDR3. The chain is built from TRBV14 and TRBJ2-7; no firm D call. Germline CDR1 and CDR2: SGHDN and FVKESK. Trimming left V 1 base short and J 4 bases short, with 2 bases between. There are 11 residues in the CDR3. The CDR3 spells CASSQAYEQYF. The CDR3 DNA reads TGTGCCAGCAGCCAAGCTTACGAGCAGTACTTC.

The gene calls are TRBV30 and TRBJ2-7; D is perhaps TRBD2 (5 bases). The germline V and J ends were trimmed by 4 bases and 2 bases, with 15 bases remaining between them. The germline V gene encodes CDR1 GTSNPN and CDR2 SVGIG (reference sequence). The CDR3 consists of 14 residues. The CDR3 DNA is TGTGCCTGGAAGGAGGCGCAATTGACCTACGAGCAGTACTTC. Its protein product is CAWKEAQLTYEQYF.

This clone was detected many times. This chain links TRBV13 with TRBJ2-1; 11 nucleotides align to TRBD2. The V segment lost 2 bases and the J segment 3 bases; nucleotides outside the gene matches: 0. Germline V CDR1 and CDR2: PRHDT, FYEKMQ (reference sequence). This CDR3 has 15 amino acids. CDR3 sequence: CASSLLAGGYNEQFF. For the CDR3, the DNA is TGTGCCAGCAGCTTACTAGCGGGAGGCTACAATGAGCAGTTCTTC.

The rearrangement links TRBV27 to TRBJ2-1; D may be TRBD2 (6 bases). Germline CDR1 MNHEY, CDR2 SMNVEV (reference sequence). There are 14 residues in the CDR3. V was pared by 4 bases and J by 7 bases, with 14 bases between. The CDR3 DNA follows: TGTGCCAGCAGTTCCTTCCGTGGGGGGAATGAGCAGTTCTTC. Protein: CASSSFRGGNEQFF.